These 18 T cell receptor beta chains share one sample of origin, sequenced in a study of blood T cell repertoires in COVID-19. The protocol was immunoSEQ multiplex PCR, while the TCRdb copy is restricted to in-frame clones and leaves out a portion. The table includes 310,000 or so clones, about 85% detected once. The sample was PBMCs or T cells enriched from blood (not recorded which). All receptors come from a woman aged 25 to 39 who had recovered from COVID-19.

The gene calls are TRBV5-1 and TRBJ1-4; no reliable D call. The V end lost 5 bases, the J end lost 7 bases, and 18 bases lay between the germline ends. CDR1 and CDR2 (germline): SGHRS, YFSETQ. The CDR3 totals 15 residues. DNA for the CDR3: TGCGCCAGCAGGACTGGAGACGGATATGGTGAAAAACTGTTTTTT. This gives the protein CASRTGDGYGEKLFF.

This chain connects TRBV7-2 to TRBJ2-7; 9 bases agree with TRBD1. This CDR3 is built from 15 residues. Germline V gene lookup returns CDR1 SGHTA and CDR2 FQGNSA. The J segment lost 1 base and the V segment lost 1 base, leaving 2 bases of the junction unmatched. CDR3 protein: CASSLGDRASYEQYF. The CDR3 DNA sequence: TGTGCCAGCAGCTTAGGGGACAGGGCATCCTACGAGCAGTACTTC.

The genes are TRBV10-3 and TRBJ1-5; D ambiguous. The CDR3 contains 14 residues. V was clipped by 2 bases and J by 2 bases, with 7 bases between them. Looked up from germline, CDR1 is ENHRY and CDR2 is SYGVKD. The CDR3 reads CAISERGGNQPQHF. CDR3 nucleotides: TGTGCCATCAGTGAGCGGGGTGGCAATCAGCCCCAGCATTTT.

J is TRBJ2-1 and V is TRBV5-1, with D perhaps TRBD2 (6 bases). The CDR3 is 17 amino acids. The germline V gene encodes CDR1 SGHRS and CDR2 YFSETQ. Trimming shortened V by 4 bases and J by 1 base, and 18 bases separated the two germline ends. CDR3 amino acids: CASSPAYGGASYNEQFF. The DNA of the CDR3 is TGCGCCAGCAGCCCGGCGTATGGCGGGGCTTCCTACAATGAGCAGTTCTTC.

This clone turned up a few times. The V and J genes are TRBV10-3 and TRBJ1-4; TRBD1 matches at 8 bases. Germline-derived CDR1 and CDR2 are ENHRY and SYGVKD. The trim removed 0 bases at V and 8 bases at J, leaving 8 bases unmatched. The CDR3 runs 16 residues. The CDR3 DNA follows: TGTGCCATCAGTGAGTCGATGGGGACAGGACAAGAAAAACTGTTTTTT. This gives the protein CAISESMGTGQEKLFF.

The chain uses TRBV14 and TRBJ2-5; weak D call: TRBD2 (5 bases). CDR3 length: 14 amino acids. Per germline, CDR1 SGHDN and CDR2 FVKESK. V gave up 1 base and J gave up 4 bases, with 10 bases separating them. CDR3: CASSQAPGRETQYF. DNA of the CDR3: TGTGCCAGCAGCCAAGCGCCGGGAAGAGAGACCCAGTACTTC.

The chain couples TRBV7-6 to TRBJ2-1; perhaps TRBD1 as D (6 bases). V lost 2 bases to trimming and J lost 4 bases, with 12 bases between them. Per germline, CDR1 SGHVS and CDR2 FNYEAQ. The CDR3 covers 15 residues. Here the CDR3 reads CASSLLRGNYNEQFF. For the CDR3, the DNA is TGTGCCAGCAGCTTACTCAGGGGCAATTACAATGAGCAGTTCTTC.

This clone appeared a few times. The chain couples TRBV7-2 to TRBJ1-2; 7 nucleotides align to TRBD1. Trimming at V came to 2 bases and at J to 8 bases, leaving 20 bases not matched to a gene. The CDR3 contains 18 residues. Germline V lookup: CDR1 SGHTA, CDR2 FQGNSA. This CDR3 reads CASSLLGGTVSTVTGYTF. Written as DNA, the CDR3 is TGTGCCAGCAGCTTATTAGGGGGGACAGTATCCACGGTTACGGGCTACACCTTC.

CDR3 sequence (DNA): TGTGCCAGCAGCCACGACACGAACACTGAAGCTTTCTTT. Translating it yields CASSHDTNTEAFF. The genes are TRBV6-6 and TRBJ1-1; D call uncertain. Germline V gene lookup returns CDR1 MNHNY and CDR2 SVGAGI (reference sequence). The CDR3 is 13 residues long. The V gene lost 6 bases and the J gene lost 1 base, with 9 bases spanning the gap.

The rearrangement links TRBV10-3 to TRBJ1-2, with D maybe TRBD1 (6 bases). The CDR3 consists of 13 residues. V lost 6 bases to trimming and J lost 8 bases, with 16 bases between them. CDR1 and CDR2 from the germline V gene are ENHRY and SYGVKD. CDR3 DNA: TGTGCCATCAGCTCGGACAGATCGGGGGGCTACACCTTC. Amino acid sequence: CAISSDRSGGYTF.

The chain joins TRBV9 to TRBJ1-1; tentative D call: TRBD1 (6 bases). The CDR3 has 14 amino acids. The V end lost 0 bases, the J end lost 10 bases, and 16 bases lay between the germline ends. Looked up from germline, CDR1 is SGDLS and CDR2 is YYNGEE. The chain's CDR3 is CASSVGQADSAAFF. CDR3 sequence (DNA): TGTGCCAGCAGCGTAGGACAGGCCGATTCGGCAGCTTTCTTT.

The chain is built from TRBV6-5 and TRBJ1-2; no reliable D call. The CDR3 is 14 residues long. Germline V gene sequence: CDR1 MNHEY, CDR2 SVGAGI. Trimming took off 5 bases at V and 2 bases at J, with 12 bases between the two ends. The CDR3 bases are TGTGCCAGCAGTATGGGCACACAGAACTATGGCTACACCTTC. This codes for CASSMGTQNYGYTF.

V gene TRBV19 combines with J gene TRBJ2-3; 8 bases map to TRBD1. Germline lookup yields CDR1 LNHDA and CDR2 SQIVND (reference sequence). The trim removed 3 bases at V and 4 bases at J, leaving 12 bases unmatched. The CDR3 is 17 residues long. This CDR3 reads CASSMGGQGAGADTQYF. As DNA, the CDR3 is TGTGCCAGTAGTATGGGTGGGCAGGGGGCTGGCGCAGATACGCAGTATTTT.

The chain recombines TRBV10-3 with TRBJ2-1, with 7 bases that match TRBD1. Germline V CDR1 and CDR2: ENHRY, SYGVKD. The CDR3 length is 15 residues. Trimming removed 7 bases from V and 0 bases from J; junction bases left unmatched: 6. The CDR3 coding sequence is TGTGCCATCATGGACAGGCCAAGCTCCTACAATGAGCAGTTCTTC. It codes for CAIMDRPSSYNEQFF.

This clone was recorded once. The chain has TRBV5-4 and TRBJ1-1; 7 nucleotides line up with TRBD1. The CDR3 contains 14 residues. After removal of 4 bases from V and 1 base from J, the junction contained 4 bases not matched to a gene. CDR1 SGHNT and CDR2 YYREEE come from the germline V gene (reference sequence). The CDR3 DNA is TGTGCCAGCAGCAACAGGGGACCGAACACTGAAGCTTTCTTT. This gives the protein CASSNRGPNTEAFF.

This chain joins TRBV4-1 and TRBJ2-7; a possible D gene is TRBD1 (6 bases). CDR3 length: 15 residues. Trimming stripped 4 bases from V and 4 bases from J, with 17 bases between. CDR1 and CDR2 from the germline V gene are MGHRA and YSYEKL. The CDR3 nucleotides are TGCGCCAGCAGCCCGCCAGGGGCGGTTACTTACGAGCAGTACTTC. The encoded protein is CASSPPGAVTYEQYF.

The chain employs TRBV6-1 and TRBJ1-6; weak D call: TRBD1 (5 bases). V lost 2 bases, J lost 5 bases, and 10 bases lay in between. This CDR3 contains 15 residues. Germline CDR1 MNHNS, CDR2 SASEGT. The CDR3 spells CASSEQATDNSPLHF. Written as DNA, the CDR3 is TGTGCCAGCAGTGAACAAGCGACAGATAATTCACCCCTCCACTTT.

This clone was seen a single time. This chain connects TRBV6-2 or TRBV6-3 to TRBJ2-7, with 9 positions matching TRBD2. The V gene end was trimmed by 4 bases and the J gene end by 1 base; junction bases not matched to a gene: 5. The length of the CDR3 is 15 residues. Germline values: CDR1 MNHEY, CDR2 SVGEGT. CDR3 protein: CASSFSGGISYEQYF. For the CDR3, the DNA is TGTGCCAGCAGTTTCAGCGGGGGGATATCCTACGAGCAGTACTTC.